Presented here are 8 T cell receptor beta chains from one specimen sequenced in a study of T cells after yellow fever vaccination. TCRdb processed the 5' RACE reads anew with MiXCR; each CDR3 protein has one entry. This table holds 610,000 or so distinct CDR3 sequences, about 12% found once. Source: PBMCs, taken on the day of the yellow fever booster vaccination. These receptors all come from a man aged 25-45 years who received the YFV17D yellow fever vaccine.

This clonotype was found many times. This chain connects TRBV6-1 to TRBJ2-1; 9 bases are a match to TRBD2. The J segment lost 0 bases and the V segment lost 7 bases, leaving 1 base of the junction unmatched. Germline lookup yields CDR1 MNHNS and CDR2 SASEGT. CDR3 length equals 14 residues. For the CDR3, the DNA is TGTGCCAGCATACTAGCGGGCTCCTACAATGAGCAGTTCTTC. This gives the protein CASILAGSYNEQFF.

This chain links TRBV4-2 with TRBJ2-1; D is possibly TRBD2 (6 bases). The ends were cut back, 0 bases at V and 5 bases at J, with 11 bases in the middle. Germline V gene data show CDR1 as LGHNA and CDR2 as YNFKEQ. The CDR3 covers 15 residues. The CDR3 sequence is CASSQDRGANNEQFF. For the CDR3, the DNA is TGTGCCAGCAGCCAAGATCGCGGGGCCAACAATGAGCAGTTCTTC.

The chain has TRBV6-2 or TRBV6-3 and TRBJ2-5; tentatively, D is TRBD1 (5 bases). CDR3 size: 14 residues. Trimming took 2 bases from V and 4 from J, leaving 11 bases between them. Germline-derived CDR1 and CDR2 are MNHEY and SVGEGT. The CDR3 loop is CASSYRAGLETQYF. Written as DNA, the CDR3 is TGTGCCAGCAGTTACCGGGCAGGGTTAGAGACCCAGTACTTC.

This clonotype appeared a few times. The chain uses TRBV4-3 and TRBJ2-6, with D unresolved. The CDR3 spans 19 residues. Germline CDR1 is LGHNA and CDR2 is YSLEER. Trimming stripped 1 base from V and 13 bases from J, with 29 bases between. The CDR3 sequence: CASSQVVRPGVVDLGVLTF. DNA of the CDR3: TGCGCCAGCAGCCAAGTTGTGCGCCCCGGCGTCGTGGACCTGGGGGTCCTGACTTTC.

This clonotype occurred a few times. The rearrangement joins TRBV24-1 to TRBJ2-5; 8 nucleotides match TRBD2. The CDR3 is made up of 15 amino acids. The V segment lost 3 bases and the J segment 3 bases; nucleotides outside the gene matches: 5. Germline assignment: CDR1 KGHDR and CDR2 SFDVKD. CDR3 sequence: CATSDPGLAEETQYF. The CDR3 DNA sequence: TGTGCCACCAGTGATCCCGGACTAGCTGAAGAGACCCAGTACTTC.

The sample holds a few counts of this clonotype. The genes are TRBV18 and TRBJ1-1; TRBD1 agrees at 8 bases. The CDR3 totals 14 residues. The trim removed 6 bases at V and 2 bases at J, leaving 5 bases unmatched. Germline lookup yields CDR1 KGHSH and CDR2 LQKENI. The CDR3 DNA is TGTGCCAGCTCTCGACAGGGGTTCAACACTGAAGCTTTCTTT. Protein product: CASSRQGFNTEAFF.

This clonotype was counted once. The V and J genes are TRBV6-4 and TRBJ2-6, with D hard to call. The CDR3 loop spans 16 amino acids. Germline assignment: CDR1 MRHNA and CDR2 SNTAGT. Trimming stripped 5 bases from V and 0 bases from J, with 11 bases between. CDR3 region: CASSYRYSSGANVLTF. CDR3 nucleotide sequence: TGTGCCAGCAGTTACCGATATAGCTCTGGGGCCAACGTCCTGACTTTC.

The CDR3 here is CASKQSGSTDTQYF. The CDR3 DNA reads TGTGCCAGCAAACAAAGCGGTAGCACAGATACGCAGTATTTT. The rearrangement links TRBV28 to TRBJ2-3, with TRBD2 as a possible D gene (5 bases). Germline V lookup: CDR1 MDHEN, CDR2 SYDVKM. The V end was cut by 7 bases, the J end by 0 bases, with 11 bases between. CDR3 size: 14 residues.